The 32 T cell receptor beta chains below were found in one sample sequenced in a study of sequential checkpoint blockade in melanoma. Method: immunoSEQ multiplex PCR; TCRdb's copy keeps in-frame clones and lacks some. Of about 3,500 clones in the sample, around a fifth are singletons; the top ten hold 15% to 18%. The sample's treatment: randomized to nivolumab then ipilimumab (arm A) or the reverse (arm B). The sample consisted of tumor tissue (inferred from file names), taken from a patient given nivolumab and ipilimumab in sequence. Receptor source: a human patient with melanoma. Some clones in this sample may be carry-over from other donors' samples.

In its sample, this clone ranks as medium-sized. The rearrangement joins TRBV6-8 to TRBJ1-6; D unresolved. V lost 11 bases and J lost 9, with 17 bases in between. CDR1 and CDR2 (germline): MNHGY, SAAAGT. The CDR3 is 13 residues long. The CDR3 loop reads CACTAALSSPLHF. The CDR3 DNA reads TGTGCCTGTACAGCAGCGCTGAGTTCACCCCTCCACTTT.

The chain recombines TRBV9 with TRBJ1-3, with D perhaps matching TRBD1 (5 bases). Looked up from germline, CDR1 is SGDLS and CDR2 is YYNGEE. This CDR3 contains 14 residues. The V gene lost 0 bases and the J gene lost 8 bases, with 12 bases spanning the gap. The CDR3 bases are TGTGCCAGCAGCGTAGGGGACCAAGGGGACACCATATATTTT. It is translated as CASSVGDQGDTIYF.

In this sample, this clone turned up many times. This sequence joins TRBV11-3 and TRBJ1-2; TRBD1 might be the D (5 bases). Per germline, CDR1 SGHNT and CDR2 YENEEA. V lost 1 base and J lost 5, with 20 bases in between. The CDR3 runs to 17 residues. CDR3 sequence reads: CASSLGGSRGFWYGYTF. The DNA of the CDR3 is TGTGCCAGCAGCTTAGGAGGCAGTCGGGGCTTTTGGTATGGCTACACCTTC. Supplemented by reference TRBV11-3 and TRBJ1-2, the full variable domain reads EAGVVQSPRYKIIEKKQPVAFWCNPISGHNTLYWYLQNLGQGPELLIRYENEEAVDDSQLPKDRFSAERLKGVDSTLKIQPAELGDSAVYLCASSLGGSRGFWYGYTFGSGTRLTVV.

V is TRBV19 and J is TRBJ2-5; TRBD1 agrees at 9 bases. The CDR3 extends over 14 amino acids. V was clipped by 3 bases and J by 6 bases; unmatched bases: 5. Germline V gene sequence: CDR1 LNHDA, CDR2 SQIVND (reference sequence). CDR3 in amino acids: CASSIGGQGKTQYF. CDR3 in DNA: TGTGCCAGTAGTATTGGGGGACAGGGAAAGACCCAGTACTTC.

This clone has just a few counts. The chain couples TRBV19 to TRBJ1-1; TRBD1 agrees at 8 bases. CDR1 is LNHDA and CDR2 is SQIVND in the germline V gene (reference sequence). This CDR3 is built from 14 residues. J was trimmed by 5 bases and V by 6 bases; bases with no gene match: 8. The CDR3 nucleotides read TGTGCCAGTAGCCTCGGACAGGGAAGAACTGAAGCTTTCTTT. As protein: CASSLGQGRTEAFF. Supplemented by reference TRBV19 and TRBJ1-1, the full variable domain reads DGGITQSPKYLFRKEGQNVTLSCEQNLNHDAMYWYRQDPGQGLRLIYYSQIVNDFQKGDIAEGYSVSREKKESFPLTVTSAQKNPTAFYLCASSLGQGRTEAFFGQGTRLTVV.

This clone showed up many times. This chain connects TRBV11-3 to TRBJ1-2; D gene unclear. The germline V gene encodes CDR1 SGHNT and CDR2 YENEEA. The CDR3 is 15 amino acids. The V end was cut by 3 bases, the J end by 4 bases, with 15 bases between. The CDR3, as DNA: TGTGCCAGCAGCTTGGGATGGGTTTGGGGCTATGGCTACACCTTC. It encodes CASSLGWVWGYGYTF.

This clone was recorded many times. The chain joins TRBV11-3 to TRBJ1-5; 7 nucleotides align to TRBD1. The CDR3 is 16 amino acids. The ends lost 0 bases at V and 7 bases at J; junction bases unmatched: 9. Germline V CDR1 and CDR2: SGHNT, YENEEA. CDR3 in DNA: TGTGCCAGCAGCTTAGAGGCGACAGGGCCATGGCAGCCCCAGCATTTT. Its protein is CASSLEATGPWQPQHF.

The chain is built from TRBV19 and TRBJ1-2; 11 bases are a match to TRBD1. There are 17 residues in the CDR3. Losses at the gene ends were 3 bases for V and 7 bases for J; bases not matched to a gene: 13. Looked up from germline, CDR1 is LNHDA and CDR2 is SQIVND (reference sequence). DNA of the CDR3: TGTGCCAGTAGTATTACCGGACAGGGGGCGCGATATCTTGGCTACACCTTC. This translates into CASSITGQGARYLGYTF.

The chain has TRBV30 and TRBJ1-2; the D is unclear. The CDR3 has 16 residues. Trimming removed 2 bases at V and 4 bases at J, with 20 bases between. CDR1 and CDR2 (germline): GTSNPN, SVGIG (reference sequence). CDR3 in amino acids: CAWSSFLGEGFYGYTF. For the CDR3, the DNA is TGTGCCTGGAGTAGTTTTCTTGGAGAGGGATTCTATGGCTACACCTTC.

CDR3 sequence (DNA): TGTGCCAGTAGTGCCACTAGCGGGGGGGCTCGGAATGAGCAGTTCTTC. Its protein is CASSATSGGARNEQFF. The V gene is TRBV19, the J gene TRBJ2-1; TRBD2 agrees at 13 bases. The germline CDR1 and CDR2 sequences are LNHDA and SQIVND (reference sequence). This CDR3 has 16 amino acids. The V gene end was trimmed by 5 bases and the J gene end by 7 bases; junction bases not matched to a gene: 8.

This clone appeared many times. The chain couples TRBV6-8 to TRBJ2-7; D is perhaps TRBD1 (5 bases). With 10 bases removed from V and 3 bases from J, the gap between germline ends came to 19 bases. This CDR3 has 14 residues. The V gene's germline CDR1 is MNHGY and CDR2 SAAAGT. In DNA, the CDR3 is TGTGCCACCGAGGACAAAACAATTCTCTACGAGCAGTACTTC. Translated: CATEDKTILYEQYF.

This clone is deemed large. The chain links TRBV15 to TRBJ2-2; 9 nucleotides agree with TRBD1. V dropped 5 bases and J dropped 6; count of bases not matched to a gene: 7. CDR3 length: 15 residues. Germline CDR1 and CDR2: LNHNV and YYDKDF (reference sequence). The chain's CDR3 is CATSSRGQGPGELFF. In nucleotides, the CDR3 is TGTGCCACCAGCTCTCGGGGACAGGGACCCGGGGAGCTGTTTTTT.

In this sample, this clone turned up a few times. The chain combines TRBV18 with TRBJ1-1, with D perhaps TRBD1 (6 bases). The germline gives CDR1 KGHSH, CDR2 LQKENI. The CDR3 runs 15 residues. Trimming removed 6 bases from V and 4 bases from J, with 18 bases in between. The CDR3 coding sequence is TGTGCCAGCTCCCTAGGGGGGTTGGGTAGCACTGAAGCTTTCTTT. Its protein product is CASSLGGLGSTEAFF. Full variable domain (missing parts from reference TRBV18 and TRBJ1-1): NAGVMQNPRHLVRRRGQEARLRCSPMKGHSHVYWYRQLPEEGLKFMVYLQKENIIDESGMPKERFSAEFPKEGPSILRIQQVVRGDSAAYFCASSLGGLGSTEAFFGQGTRLTVV.

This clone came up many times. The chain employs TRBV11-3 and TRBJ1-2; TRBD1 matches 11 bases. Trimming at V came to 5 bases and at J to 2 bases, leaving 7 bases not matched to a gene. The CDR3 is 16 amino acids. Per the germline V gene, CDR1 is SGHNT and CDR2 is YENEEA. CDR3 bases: TGTGCCAGCAGCAGCCGGACAGGGGGCGTGAACTATGGCTACACCTTC. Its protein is CASSSRTGGVNYGYTF.

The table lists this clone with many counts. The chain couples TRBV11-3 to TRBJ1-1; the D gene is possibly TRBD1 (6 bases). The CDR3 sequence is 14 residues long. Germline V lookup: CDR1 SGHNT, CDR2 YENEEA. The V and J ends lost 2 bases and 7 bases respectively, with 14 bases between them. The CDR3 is CASSLQGQSLEAFF. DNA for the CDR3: TGTGCCAGCAGCTTACAAGGACAGTCCCTTGAAGCTTTCTTT.

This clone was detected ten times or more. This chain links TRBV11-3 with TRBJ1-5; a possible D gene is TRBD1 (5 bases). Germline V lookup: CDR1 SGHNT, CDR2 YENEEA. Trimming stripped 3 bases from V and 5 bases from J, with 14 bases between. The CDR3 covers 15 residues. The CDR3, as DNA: TGTGCCAGCAGCTTGTCGGACATACGGGATCAGCCCCAGCATTTT. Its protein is CASSLSDIRDQPQHF. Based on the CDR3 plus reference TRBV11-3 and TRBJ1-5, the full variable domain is EAGVVQSPRYKIIEKKQPVAFWCNPISGHNTLYWYLQNLGQGPELLIRYENEEAVDDSQLPKDRFSAERLKGVDSTLKIQPAELGDSAVYLCASSLSDIRDQPQHFGDGTRLSIL.

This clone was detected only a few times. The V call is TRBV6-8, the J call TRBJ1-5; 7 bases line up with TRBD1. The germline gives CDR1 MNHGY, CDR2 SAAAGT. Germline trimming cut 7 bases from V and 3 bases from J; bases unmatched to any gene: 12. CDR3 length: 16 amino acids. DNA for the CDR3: TGTGCCAGCACTGAGGGCGGGACAGTTTACAATCAGCCCCAGCATTTT. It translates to CASTEGGTVYNQPQHF.

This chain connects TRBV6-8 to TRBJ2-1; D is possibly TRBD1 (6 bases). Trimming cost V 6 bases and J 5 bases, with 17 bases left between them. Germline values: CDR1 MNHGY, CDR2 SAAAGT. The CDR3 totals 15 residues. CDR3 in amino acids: CASSPMMGAHNEQFF. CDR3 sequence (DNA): TGTGCCAGCAGCCCGATGATGGGGGCCCACAATGAGCAGTTCTTC.

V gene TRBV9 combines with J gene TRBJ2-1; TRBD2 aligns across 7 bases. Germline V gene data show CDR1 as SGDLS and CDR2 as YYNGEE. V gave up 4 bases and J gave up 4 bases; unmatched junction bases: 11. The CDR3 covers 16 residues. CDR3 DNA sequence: TGTGCCAGCAGCTCGTTCGCTAGCGGTAATTACAATGAGCAGTTCTTC. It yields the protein CASSSFASGNYNEQFF. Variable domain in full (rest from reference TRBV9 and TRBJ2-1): DSGVTQTPKHLITATGQRVTLRCSPRSGDLSVYWYQQSLDQGLQFLIQYYNGEERAKGNILERFSAQQFPDLHSELNLSSLELGDSALYFCASSSFASGNYNEQFFGPGTRLTVL.

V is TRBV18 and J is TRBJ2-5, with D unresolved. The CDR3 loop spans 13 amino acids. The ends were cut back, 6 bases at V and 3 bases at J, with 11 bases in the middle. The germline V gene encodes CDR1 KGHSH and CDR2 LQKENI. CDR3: CASSLTEKETQYF. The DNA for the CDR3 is TGTGCCAGCTCGCTCACGGAAAAAGAGACCCAGTACTTC.

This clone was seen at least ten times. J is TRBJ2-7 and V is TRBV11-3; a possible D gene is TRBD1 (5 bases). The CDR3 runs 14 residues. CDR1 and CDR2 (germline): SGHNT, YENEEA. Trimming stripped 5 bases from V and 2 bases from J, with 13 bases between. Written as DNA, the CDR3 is TGTGCCAGCAGCCTAGGGGCGATTGCCTACGAGCAGTACTTC. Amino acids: CASSLGAIAYEQYF.

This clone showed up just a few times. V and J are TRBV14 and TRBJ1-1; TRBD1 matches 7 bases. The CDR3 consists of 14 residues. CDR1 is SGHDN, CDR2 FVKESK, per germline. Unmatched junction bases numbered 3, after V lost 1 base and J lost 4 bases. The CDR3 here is CASSQGQGGTEAFF. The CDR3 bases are TGTGCCAGCAGCCAAGGTCAGGGGGGCACTGAAGCTTTCTTT.

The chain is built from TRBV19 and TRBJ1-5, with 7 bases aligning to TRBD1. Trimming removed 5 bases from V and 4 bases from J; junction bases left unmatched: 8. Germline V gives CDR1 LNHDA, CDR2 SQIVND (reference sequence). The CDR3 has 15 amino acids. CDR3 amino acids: CASSPQKTGNQPQHF. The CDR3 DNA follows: TGTGCCAGTAGTCCCCAGAAGACAGGGAATCAGCCCCAGCATTTT.

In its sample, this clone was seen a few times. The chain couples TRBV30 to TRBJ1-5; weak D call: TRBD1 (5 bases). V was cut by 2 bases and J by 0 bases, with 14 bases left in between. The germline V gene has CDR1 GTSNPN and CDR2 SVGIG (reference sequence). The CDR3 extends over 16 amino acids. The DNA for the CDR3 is TGTGCCTGGAGTCTGACGGGGGAGGGTAGCAATCAGCCCCAGCATTTT. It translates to CAWSLTGEGSNQPQHF.

Written as DNA, the CDR3 is TGTGCCAGCCGTCTACGGGACCCCAATTCACCCCTCCACTTT. This encodes CASRLRDPNSPLHF. V is TRBV19 and J is TRBJ1-6; a possible D gene is TRBD1 (5 bases). V lost 9 bases to trimming and J lost 7 bases, with 16 bases between them. The CDR3 loop spans 14 amino acids. Germline CDR1 is LNHDA and CDR2 is SQIVND (reference sequence).

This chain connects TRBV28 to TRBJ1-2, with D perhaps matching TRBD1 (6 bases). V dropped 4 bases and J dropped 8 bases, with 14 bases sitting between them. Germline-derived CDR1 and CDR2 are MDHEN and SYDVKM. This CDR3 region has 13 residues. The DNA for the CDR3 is TGTGCCAGCAGTTCGGACAGCGCGGTAGGCTACACCTTC. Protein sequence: CASSSDSAVGYTF.

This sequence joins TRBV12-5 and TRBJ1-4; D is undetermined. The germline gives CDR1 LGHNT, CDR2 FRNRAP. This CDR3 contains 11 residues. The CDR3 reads CASVGNEKLFF. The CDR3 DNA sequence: TGTGCCAGCGTTGGAAATGAAAAACTGTTTTTT.

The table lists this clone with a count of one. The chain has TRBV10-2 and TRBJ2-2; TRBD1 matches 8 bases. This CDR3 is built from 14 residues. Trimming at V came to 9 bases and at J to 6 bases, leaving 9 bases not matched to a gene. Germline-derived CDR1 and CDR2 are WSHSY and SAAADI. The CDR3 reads CASRQGNKPGELFF. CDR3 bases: TGCGCCAGTAGACAGGGGAATAAGCCCGGGGAGCTGTTTTTT.

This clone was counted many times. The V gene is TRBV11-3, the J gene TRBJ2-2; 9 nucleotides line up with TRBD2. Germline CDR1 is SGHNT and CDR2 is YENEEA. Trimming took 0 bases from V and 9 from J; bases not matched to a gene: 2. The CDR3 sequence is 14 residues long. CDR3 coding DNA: TGTGCCAGCAGCTTAGAAGGGACTAGCCGGGAGCTGTTTTTT. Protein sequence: CASSLEGTSRELFF. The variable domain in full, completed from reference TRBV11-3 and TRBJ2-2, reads EAGVVQSPRYKIIEKKQPVAFWCNPISGHNTLYWYLQNLGQGPELLIRYENEEAVDDSQLPKDRFSAERLKGVDSTLKIQPAELGDSAVYLCASSLEGTSRELFFGEGSRLTVL.

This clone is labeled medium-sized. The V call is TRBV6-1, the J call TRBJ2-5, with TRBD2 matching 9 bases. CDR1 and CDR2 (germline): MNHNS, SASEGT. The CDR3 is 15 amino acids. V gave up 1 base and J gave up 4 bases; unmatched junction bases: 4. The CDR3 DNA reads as TGTGCCAGCAGTGAAGGTTTACTAGCGGGAGAGACCCAGTACTTC. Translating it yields CASSEGLLAGETQYF.

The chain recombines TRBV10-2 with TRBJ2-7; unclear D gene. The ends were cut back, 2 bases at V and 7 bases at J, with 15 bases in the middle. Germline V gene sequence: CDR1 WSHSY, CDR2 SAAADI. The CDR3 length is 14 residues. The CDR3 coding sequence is TGCGCCAGCAGTGAGCTAGGTGACAAGAGAGAGCAGTACTTC. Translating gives CASSELGDKREQYF.

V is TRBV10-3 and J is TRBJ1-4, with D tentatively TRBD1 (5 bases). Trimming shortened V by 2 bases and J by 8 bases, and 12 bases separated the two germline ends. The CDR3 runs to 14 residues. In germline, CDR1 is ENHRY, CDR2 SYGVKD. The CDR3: CAISEGSGFEKLFF. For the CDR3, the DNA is TGTGCCATCAGTGAGGGATCAGGGTTCGAAAAACTGTTTTTT.